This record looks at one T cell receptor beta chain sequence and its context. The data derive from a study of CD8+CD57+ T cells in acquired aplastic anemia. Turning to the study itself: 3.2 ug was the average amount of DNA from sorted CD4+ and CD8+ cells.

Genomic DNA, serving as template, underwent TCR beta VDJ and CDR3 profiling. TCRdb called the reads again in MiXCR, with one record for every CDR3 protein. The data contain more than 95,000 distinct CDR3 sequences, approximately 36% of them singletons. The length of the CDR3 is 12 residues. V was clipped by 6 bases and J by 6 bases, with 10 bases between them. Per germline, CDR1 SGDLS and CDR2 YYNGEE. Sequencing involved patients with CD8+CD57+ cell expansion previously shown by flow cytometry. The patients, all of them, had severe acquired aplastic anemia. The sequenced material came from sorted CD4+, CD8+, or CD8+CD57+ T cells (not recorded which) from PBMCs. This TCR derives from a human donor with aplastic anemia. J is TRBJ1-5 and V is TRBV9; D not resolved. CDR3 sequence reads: CASTGIAQPQHF. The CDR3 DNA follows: TGTGCCAGCACGGGGATCGCTCAGCCCCAGCATTTT.